The rows below give T cell receptor beta chains drawn from one sample of a study of technical replicates of blood from a few donors. TCRdb keeps only in-frame clones here, not all; method: immunoSEQ multiplex PCR. The sample has just under 85,000 clones; just over 90% are singletons. Sequencing was carried out using T cells isolated from PBMCs. Receptors originate from a human donor in good health. The CDR3 runs from the conserved cysteine through the conserved F or W. A D gene is named only where the DNA matches it firmly.

J gene,V gene,D gene,CDR3 protein
TRBJ1-1,TRBV9,TRBD1,CASSVRQGATTEAFF
TRBJ1-1,TRBV7-6,.,CASSSGSTWDTEAFF
TRBJ2-1,TRBV10-1,TRBD1,CASSDGGTGLGAYNEQFF
TRBJ2-1,TRBV10-3,.,CAMARADNEQFF
TRBJ2-3,TRBV4-2,TRBD2,CASSQESTSGGLMASTDTQYF
TRBJ2-7,TRBV5-1,.,CASSLLGSGTSYEQYF
TRBJ2-7,TRBV28,TRBD1,CASLGSGQTYEQYF
TRBJ2-1,TRBV28,TRBD2,CASSLTSGTSGYNEQFF
TRBJ1-1,TRBV6-1,.,CASSESGGGTEAFF
TRBJ2-6,TRBV27,.,CASSQGRGSGANVLTF
TRBJ2-7,TRBV11-3,TRBD1,CASSPTGAYEQYF
TRBJ1-5,TRBV6-5,.,CASSAQGNQPQHF
TRBJ2-3,TRBV7-9,.,CASSLQTSTDTQYF
TRBJ1-4,TRBV19,.,CASSVGPTNEKLFF
TRBJ1-2,TRBV28,.,CASSLGRGGYTF
TRBJ2-3,TRBV4-1,.,CASSPDEWAESTDTQYF
TRBJ2-4,TRBV29-1,TRBD1,CSIWDSSAVANQYF
TRBJ1-1,TRBV29-1,.,CSVEHLNTEAFF
TRBJ1-1,TRBV28,.,CASSSPGEGTEAFF
TRBJ2-2,TRBV5-1,.,CASSFGRANTGELFF
TRBJ2-3,TRBV28,TRBD2,CASSLMTSGMRDTQYF
TRBJ2-7,TRBV9,TRBD1,CASSVGDSAYEQYF
TRBJ2-7,TRBV11-2,TRBD2,CASSLGLAISLFGEQYF
TRBJ1-6,TRBV11-3,.,CASSFGPPYSPLHF
TRBJ1-1,TRBV18,.,CASSPLTGSGHIDTEAFF
TRBJ2-1,TRBV6-5,.,CASRRTGNEQFF